This T cell receptor (beta chain) derives from a study of patients and donors after allogeneic stem cell transplantation. TCRdb called the RT-PCR reads again in MiXCR, with one record for every CDR3 protein. This sample has hundreds of thousands of distinct CDR3 sequences; 16% occur once, and the top ten carry 7.2%. This clonotype was recorded many times. The CDR3 has 13 residues. V gave up 4 bases and J gave up 0 bases, with 7 bases separating them. The chain employs TRBV12-3 or TRBV12-4 and TRBJ2-7; D may be TRBD2 (5 bases). The receptor was derived from a human donor who was either an allogeneic HSCT recipient or a stem cell or donor lymphocyte infusion donor (not recorded which). It is not recorded whose cells these are; they may come from a transplant donor. The specimen sequenced was blood, either unsorted or a sorted T cell fraction (not recorded which). The CDR3 loop reads CASSYGVSYEQYF. The CDR3 DNA sequence: TGTGCCAGCAGTTACGGGGTCTCCTACGAGCAGTACTTC.